The 32 T cell receptor beta chains below come from one sample, sequenced in a study of early stage breast cancer tumors (dated by TCRdb to about 2017). Library method: the immunoSEQ multiplex PCR assay. Drawn from immuneACCESS, this table holds only the in-frame rearrangements with V and J called that TCRdb kept. Clones are partly lost; checked studies trace under half to an unresolved V gene and leave the rest unexplained. Recorded for this sample are about 63,000 clones; roughly 80% of them occurred a single time. The ten top clones hold 3% to 3.5% of the sample. Sequenced material: blood. Receptor source: a person aged 30 to 40 with breast cancer.

This clone came up a few times. The rearrangement uses TRBV4-3 and TRBJ1-6, with a tentative D call TRBD1 (5 bases). The CDR3 has 16 amino acids. The V end was cut by 0 bases, the J end by 9 bases, with 15 bases between. Germline CDR1 and CDR2: LGHNA and YSLEER. The CDR3 DNA reads TGCGCCAGCAGCCAAGAGGTCGTGACAGCCGTTTCACCCCTCCACTTT. It translates to CASSQEVVTAVSPLHF.

This sequence joins TRBV5-4 and TRBJ2-1; 13 bases are a match to TRBD2. J lost 8 bases, V lost 4 bases, and 9 bases had no gene match. The CDR3 has 16 residues. Looked up from germline, CDR1 is SGHNT and CDR2 is YYREEE (reference sequence). CDR3 coding DNA: TGTGCCAGCAGCCGCGCCGGGACTAGCGGGATCCATGAGCAGTTCTTC. Its translation is CASSRAGTSGIHEQFF.

The rearrangement uses TRBV6-1 and TRBJ1-5, with D uncertain. Deletions cut 1 base from V and 7 bases from J, with 14 bases between. Germline loops: CDR1 MNHNS, CDR2 SASEGT. The CDR3 covers 15 residues. The CDR3 DNA reads as TGTGCCAGCAGTGAAGTCAGTAGTCGGGGACAGCCCCAGCATTTT. This encodes CASSEVSSRGQPQHF.

The chain joins TRBV6-5 to TRBJ2-7; tentative D call: TRBD2 (7 bases). V was cut by 8 bases and J by 6 bases, with 20 bases left in between. Germline lookup yields CDR1 MNHEY and CDR2 SVGAGI. The CDR3 has 14 amino acids. CDR3 sequence reads: CASSRGPLTLEQYF. Written as DNA, the CDR3 is TGTGCCAGCTCGCGGGGGCCCTTAACTCTCGAGCAGTACTTC.

This chain joins TRBV5-6 and TRBJ1-5; D call uncertain. The V gene's germline CDR1 is SGHDT and CDR2 YYEEEE. V shed 0 bases and J shed 4 bases, with 5 bases lying between them. CDR3 length equals 13 residues. CDR3 loop: CASSLGENQPQHF. CDR3 nucleotide sequence: TGTGCCAGCAGCTTGGGTGAAAATCAGCCCCAGCATTTT.

This clone was picked up a small number of times. The CDR3 here is CASSRDLWGYTF. As DNA, the CDR3 is TGTGCCAGCAGCCGGGACCTTTGGGGCTACACCTTC. V and J are TRBV6-1 and TRBJ1-2; D perhaps matches TRBD1 (5 bases). CDR1 MNHNS and CDR2 SASEGT come from the germline V gene. The CDR3 extends over 12 amino acids. Trimming took 6 bases from V and 8 from J, leaving 13 bases between them.

This chain joins TRBV15 and TRBJ2-3, with D maybe TRBD2 (5 bases). The CDR3 runs to 16 residues. Germline loops: CDR1 LNHNV, CDR2 YYDKDF (reference sequence). V was shortened by 2 bases and J by 0 bases, with 12 bases between the two germline ends. The CDR3 DNA is TGTGCCACCAGCAGATCCACTAGTCGGAGCACAGATACGCAGTATTTT. It codes for CATSRSTSRSTDTQYF.

The gene calls are TRBV7-9 and TRBJ2-7; D could derive from TRBD1 or TRBD2 (5 bases each). This CDR3 is built from 10 residues. In germline, CDR1 is SEHNR, CDR2 FQNEAQ (reference sequence). The CDR3 sequence is CASGGGVTYF. In DNA form, the CDR3 reads TGTGCTAGTGGTGGGGGTGTCACGTACTTC.

The chain carries TRBV7-2 and TRBJ2-3, with 10 bases fitting TRBD1. The CDR3 spans 15 residues. Germline CDR1 is SGHTA and CDR2 is FQGNSA. V shed 5 bases, J shed 6 bases, and the junction held 8 bases outside the gene matches. The CDR3 here is CASSADRGLWDTQYF. The CDR3 DNA is TGTGCCAGCAGCGCCGACAGGGGGCTTTGGGATACGCAGTATTTT.

CDR3 sequence reads: CASHDQDYEQYF. CDR3 bases: TGTGCCAGCCATGACCAGGACTACGAGCAGTACTTC. The chain links TRBV28 to TRBJ2-7; the D is unclear. The CDR3 sequence is 12 residues long. Between the trimmed V and J ends, which lost 8 bases and 3 bases, there was a span of 11 bases. CDR1 and CDR2 (germline): MDHEN, SYDVKM. The variable domain in full, completed from reference TRBV28 and TRBJ2-7, reads DVKVTQSSRYLVKRTGEKVFLECVQDMDHENMFWYRQDPGLGLRLIYFSYDVKMKEKGDIPEGYSVSREKKERFSLILESASTNQTSMYLCASHDQDYEQYFGPGTRLTVT.

The rearrangement joins TRBV30 to TRBJ1-3, with 8 bases matching TRBD1. The trim removed 3 bases at V and 0 bases at J, leaving 4 bases unmatched. This CDR3 contains 15 residues. The germline V gene has CDR1 GTSNPN and CDR2 SVGIG (reference sequence). The CDR3 is CAWSQQGVSGNTIYF. The CDR3 region has the DNA TGTGCCTGGAGCCAACAGGGGGTCTCTGGAAACACCATATATTTT.

The V and J genes are TRBV2 and TRBJ2-2; the D gene could be TRBD1 or TRBD2 (5 bases each). This CDR3 has 14 amino acids. Germline V gene data show CDR1 as SNHLY and CDR2 as FYNNEI. The V end lost 10 bases, the J end lost 4 bases, and 16 bases lay between the germline ends. The CDR3 DNA is TGTGCCACCCACCCGAAGGGACCCACCGGGGAGCTGTTTTTT. Its protein product is CATHPKGPTGELFF.

This clone appeared a few times. The J gene is TRBJ1-1, the V gene TRBV4-1; 7 bases map to TRBD1. The CDR3 totals 17 residues. The V and J ends lost 5 bases and 1 base, in that order; junction bases with no gene match: 13. CDR1 is MGHRA and CDR2 is YSYEKL in the germline V gene. The CDR3 DNA reads TGCGCCAGCAGCTTCTCGACAGGGCAAAAATCGAACACTGAAGCTTTCTTT. Translated: CASSFSTGQKSNTEAFF.

In this sample, this clone turned up a few times. V is TRBV7-6 and J is TRBJ2-5; D possibly uses TRBD1 or TRBD2 (5 bases each). From germline, CDR1 is SGHVS and CDR2 FNYEAQ. The CDR3 is made up of 14 amino acids. Trimming pared 7 bases from V and 0 bases from J, leaving 12 bases between. CDR3 region: CASTMGEYQETQYF. CDR3 DNA sequence: TGTGCCAGCACCATGGGGGAGTACCAAGAGACCCAGTACTTC.

The chain employs TRBV7-9 and TRBJ2-1; unclear D gene. The V gene's germline CDR1 is SEHNR and CDR2 FQNEAQ (reference sequence). The CDR3 has 11 amino acids. The V end was cut by 5 bases, the J end by 6 bases, with 5 bases between. CDR3 sequence: CASSAGNEQFF. For the CDR3, the DNA is TGTGCCAGCAGCGCCGGCAATGAGCAGTTCTTC.

This clone was detected once. The chain carries TRBV7-9 and TRBJ2-2; D may be TRBD1 (5 bases). This CDR3 is built from 16 residues. Trimming took 3 bases from V and 1 from J, leaving 12 bases between them. Germline V gene lookup returns CDR1 SEHNR and CDR2 FQNEAQ (reference sequence). The CDR3 protein is CASSLGLTGNTGELFF. In nucleotides, the CDR3 is TGTGCCAGCAGCTTGGGTCTCACAGGGAACACCGGGGAGCTGTTTTTT.

The chain is built from TRBV29-1 and TRBJ2-3; TRBD2 matches at 12 bases. Germline-derived CDR1 and CDR2 are SQVTM and ANQGSEA. The J segment lost 2 bases and the V segment lost 6 bases, leaving 3 bases of the junction unmatched. The CDR3 has 14 residues. DNA of the CDR3: TGCAGCGTGGGACTAGCGGGCCTCACAGATACGCAGTATTTT. This gives the protein CSVGLAGLTDTQYF.

This clone turned up a few times. The genes are TRBV29-1 and TRBJ2-1; maybe TRBD1 (5 bases). V was clipped by 4 bases and J by 5 bases, with 9 bases between them. The CDR3 loop spans 12 amino acids. CDR1 and CDR2 from the germline V gene are SQVTM and ANQGSEA. The CDR3 here is CSVATDHNEQFF. The CDR3 bases are TGCAGCGTTGCGACAGACCACAATGAGCAGTTCTTC.

The chain is built from TRBV7-6 and TRBJ2-3; D remains ambiguous. Germline CDR1 is SGHVS and CDR2 is FNYEAQ. This CDR3 contains 15 residues. V was trimmed by 0 bases and J by 4 bases, leaving 11 bases between them. For the CDR3, the DNA is TGTGCCAGCAGCTTAGCCAGGCTTCGGTCAGATACGCAGTATTTT. It is translated as CASSLARLRSDTQYF.

The V and J genes are TRBV5-6 and TRBJ2-7, with TRBD1 as a possible D gene (5 bases). Germline V gene data show CDR1 as SGHDT and CDR2 as YYEEEE. The CDR3 is 15 amino acids. Trimming took off 0 bases at V and 2 bases at J, with 12 bases between the two ends. The CDR3: CASSLGQTIPYEQYF. The CDR3 nucleotides read TGTGCCAGCAGCTTGGGACAGACCATCCCCTACGAGCAGTACTTC.

V gene TRBV28 combines with J gene TRBJ2-3; D call uncertain. Deletions cut 3 bases from V and 6 bases from J, with 7 bases between. This CDR3 has 12 amino acids. CDR1 and CDR2 from the germline V gene are MDHEN and SYDVKM. The CDR3 loop reads CASSLTHDTQYF. The CDR3 nucleotides read TGTGCCAGCAGTTTGACTCATGATACGCAGTATTTT. The full variable domain, its missing parts supplied by reference TRBV28 and TRBJ2-3, is DVKVTQSSRYLVKRTGEKVFLECVQDMDHENMFWYRQDPGLGLRLIYFSYDVKMKEKGDIPEGYSVSREKKERFSLILESASTNQTSMYLCASSLTHDTQYFGPGTRLTVL.

V gene TRBV6-5 combines with J gene TRBJ2-7; no clear D gene. Per the germline V gene, CDR1 is MNHEY and CDR2 is SVGAGI. The CDR3 has 13 residues. The ends were cut back, 4 bases at V and 3 bases at J, with 10 bases in the middle. The CDR3 DNA reads TGTGCCAGCAGTTCCTATGGTGTCTACGAGCAGTACTTC. It is translated as CASSSYGVYEQYF.

The rearrangement joins TRBV7-6 to TRBJ1-1, with 9 bases fitting TRBD1. Germline V lookup: CDR1 SGHVS, CDR2 FNYEAQ. After removal of 5 bases from V and 4 bases from J, the junction contained 14 bases not matched to a gene. The CDR3 spans 17 residues. CDR3 nucleotide sequence: TGTGCCAGCAGCCCGGGGACAGGGAATCGACGTGGCACTGAAGCTTTCTTT. This gives the protein CASSPGTGNRRGTEAFF. The entire variable domain, with the rest obtained from reference TRBV7-6 and TRBJ1-1, is as follows: GAGVSQSPRYKVTKRGQDVALRCDPISGHVSLYWYRQALGQGPEFLTYFNYEAQQDKSGLPNDRFSAERPEGSISTLTIQRTEQRDSAMYRCASSPGTGNRRGTEAFFGQGTRLTVV.

This clone came up a few times. This rearrangement joins TRBV11-2 to TRBJ1-2, with a possible D match to TRBD1 (5 bases). Germline-derived CDR1 and CDR2 are SGHAT and FQNNGV. The CDR3 is 14 amino acids. Trimming pared 5 bases from V and 8 bases from J, leaving 18 bases between. In DNA, the CDR3 is TGTGCCAGCAGCCAAGACGCAGGGCATCGCGGCTACACCTTC. Protein: CASSQDAGHRGYTF.

This clone showed up just a few times. The chain combines TRBV10-1 with TRBJ2-3, with TRBD1 as a possible D gene (6 bases). The CDR3 sequence is 15 residues long. Germline V gene lookup returns CDR1 WNHNN and CDR2 SYGVQD (reference sequence). Trimming stripped 3 bases from V and 0 bases from J, with 10 bases between. The CDR3 nucleotides read TGCGCCAGCAGTGATGGGGGCACTAGCACAGATACGCAGTATTTT. This sequence encodes CASSDGGTSTDTQYF.

V usage is TRBV6-5 and J usage is TRBJ1-1; D is undetermined. Germline V CDR1 and CDR2: MNHEY, SVGAGI. The CDR3 length is 14 residues. The germline V and J ends were trimmed by 1 base and 5 bases, with 11 bases remaining between them. CDR3 nucleotide sequence: TGTGCCAGCAGTTACTACGACGGCGTTACTGAAGCTTTCTTT. Protein: CASSYYDGVTEAFF.

The chain links TRBV5-1 to TRBJ2-7; TRBD2 agrees at 9 bases. The germline V gene has CDR1 SGHRS and CDR2 YFSETQ. Losses at the gene ends were 4 bases for V and 5 bases for J; bases not matched to a gene: 7. The CDR3 runs to 14 residues. As DNA, the CDR3 is TGCGCCAGCAGCGAGGGTCTAGCGGGAAACGAGCAGTACTTC. Translated, it gives CASSEGLAGNEQYF.

The chain has TRBV7-9 and TRBJ2-7; 9 bases agree with TRBD2. Unmatched junction bases numbered 6, after V lost 0 bases and J lost 6 bases. Germline CDR1 reads SEHNR; CDR2 reads FQNEAQ (reference sequence). This CDR3 region has 15 residues. The CDR3 DNA sequence: TGTGCCAGCAGCTTAGCTAGCGGGAGAAAAATCGAGCAGTACTTC. As protein: CASSLASGRKIEQYF.

This clone was counted only a few times. The V and J genes are TRBV27 and TRBJ2-7; 10 bases line up with TRBD2. Germline assignment: CDR1 MNHEY and CDR2 SMNVEV (reference sequence). Losses at the gene ends were 4 bases for V and 0 bases for J; bases not matched to a gene: 6. The CDR3 covers 16 residues. The CDR3 DNA follows: TGTGCCAGCAGTTATCATACTAGCGGGACCTCCTACGAGCAGTACTTC. As protein: CASSYHTSGTSYEQYF.

This clone came up once. The chain combines TRBV6-6 with TRBJ1-1, with 8 bases lining up with TRBD1. This CDR3 has 15 amino acids. Trimming took 7 bases from V and 7 from J; bases not matched to a gene: 14. Germline V gene data show CDR1 as MNHNY and CDR2 as SVGAGI (reference sequence). The CDR3 spells CASIAGGALRDEAFF. The CDR3 nucleotides read TGTGCCAGCATCGCAGGGGGCGCCTTAAGGGATGAAGCTTTCTTT.

V and J are TRBV6-5 and TRBJ1-1; 7 positions agree with TRBD1. The V and J ends lost 8 bases and 5 bases, in that order; junction bases with no gene match: 11. From germline, CDR1 is MNHEY and CDR2 SVGAGI. The CDR3 is 14 amino acids. CDR3 coding DNA: TGTGCCAGCTCCCATAAGACAGGGATGACTGAAGCTTTCTTT. Translation: CASSHKTGMTEAFF.

J is TRBJ1-1 and V is TRBV7-9; TRBD1 matches 8 bases. V gave up 2 bases and J gave up 7 bases; unmatched junction bases: 6. Looked up from germline, CDR1 is SEHNR and CDR2 is FQNEAQ (reference sequence). This CDR3 is built from 14 residues. This CDR3 is CASSLLQGGDEAFF. CDR3 sequence (DNA): TGTGCCAGCAGCTTACTACAGGGGGGTGATGAAGCTTTCTTT.